This T cell receptor beta chain was identified during a study of beta chain features in type 1 diabetes. Study summary: Sorted cells numbering approximately 110,000,000 were examined across all samples.

General observations from the study: PCR might pick shorter templates more often, in the same way for patients and controls. TCRB CDR3s were moderately but significantly shorter in Type 1 diabetes patients in all four CD4+ subsets. Reduced insertions and increased deletions marked VDJ junctions in type 1 diabetes patients.

Sequenced material consisted of expressed TCRB transcripts (all of the isolated RNA was reverse transcribed). Only in-frame clones appear in the TCRdb table, and some are missing; sequencing was by immunoSEQ multiplex PCR. The sample lists 400,000 or so clones, roughly 9.8% occurring once. The single heparinised draw taken from each donor contained around 120 mL of blood on average. This clone has more than one count but fewer than ten. What it recognizes is unknown. The receptor was derived from a young man with type 1 diabetes. Input material: central memory CD4+ T cells from blood.

The CDR3: CASSEGRNPSYNEQFF. The CDR3 coding sequence is TGTGCCAGCAGTGAAGGCAGGAACCCCTCCTACAATGAGCAGTTCTTC. The gene calls are TRBV2 and TRBJ2-1, with D hard to call. V was shortened by 1 base and J by 0 bases, with 10 bases between the two germline ends. Germline CDR1 is SNHLY and CDR2 is FYNNEI. The CDR3 has 16 residues.